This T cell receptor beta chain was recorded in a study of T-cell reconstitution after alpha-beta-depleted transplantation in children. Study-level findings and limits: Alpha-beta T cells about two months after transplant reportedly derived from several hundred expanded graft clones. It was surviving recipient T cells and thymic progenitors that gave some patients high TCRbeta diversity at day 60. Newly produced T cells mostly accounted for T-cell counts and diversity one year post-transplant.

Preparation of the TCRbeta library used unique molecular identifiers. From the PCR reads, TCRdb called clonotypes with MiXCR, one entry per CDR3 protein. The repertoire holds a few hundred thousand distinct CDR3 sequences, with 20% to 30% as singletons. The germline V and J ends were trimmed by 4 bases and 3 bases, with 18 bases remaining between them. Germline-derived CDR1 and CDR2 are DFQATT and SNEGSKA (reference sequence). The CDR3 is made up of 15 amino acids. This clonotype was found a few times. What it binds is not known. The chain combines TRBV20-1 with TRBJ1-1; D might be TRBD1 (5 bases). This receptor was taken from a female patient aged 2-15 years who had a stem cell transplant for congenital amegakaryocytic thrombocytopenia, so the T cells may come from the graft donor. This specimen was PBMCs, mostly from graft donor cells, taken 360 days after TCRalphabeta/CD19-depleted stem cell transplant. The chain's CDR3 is CSANPRGGLDTEAFF. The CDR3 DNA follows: TGCAGTGCTAACCCCCGCGGGGGTCTAGACACTGAAGCTTTCTTT.